This T cell receptor (beta chain) is drawn from a study of blood T cell repertoires in COVID-19. About the research overall: Spain, Italy and the United States supplied samples that represented acute and convalescent COVID-19.

Authors' analysis steps: Amplification of reference gene primers was used by the study to estimate nucleated cell counts. Profiling relied on immunoSEQ multiplex PCR, and the TCRdb table lists in-frame clones only, not all of them. D and trimming come from the DNA, and the V and J calls and clone size come from that table. This sample has 350,000 to 400,000 clones, with about 89% found just once. Cohorts were determined from participant-reported clinical history. Sequenced material: PBMCs or T cells enriched from blood (not recorded which). The receptor's source is a man aged 35-49 years in a cohort exposed to, infected with or recovered from COVID-19 (not recorded which).

In nucleotides, the CDR3 is TGTGCCATCACTAATCGGGAGGGTTCTAACTATGGCTACACCTTC. Protein product: CAITNREGSNYGYTF. This rearrangement joins TRBV10-3 to TRBJ1-2; D unclear. The V end was cut by 7 bases, the J end by 0 bases, with 15 bases between. Per germline, CDR1 ENHRY and CDR2 SYGVKD. CDR3 length: 15 amino acids.